This section outlines one T cell receptor beta chain sequence together with its context. Its antigen is undetermined. Some clones are missing from TCRdb's copy, which holds only in-frame ones; the method was immunoSEQ multiplex PCR. This table has over 80,000 clones, 83% appearing once. This entry belongs to a study of radiotherapy plus CTLA-4 blockade in lung cancer. Study context: Roughly a sixth of enrolled patients responded objectively, and roughly 30% had disease control.

Patients in the study, people with chemo-refractory metastatic non-small-cell lung cancer, received focal radiation plus ipilimumab CTLA-4 blockade. The germline V gene has CDR1 KGHSH and CDR2 LQKENI. V shed 3 bases and J shed 9 bases, with 6 bases lying between them. This CDR3 has 11 residues. Study-wide findings and caveats: Subsequent to radiotherapy plus ipilimumab, tumor-derived TCR clones underwent expansion in blood. Per reports, early blood T cell clone dynamics, plus interferon-beta, forecast response most strongly.

This chain uses TRBV18 with TRBJ2-1; possibly TRBD2 for D (6 bases). The input for sequencing was peripheral blood, taken from a patient treated with radiotherapy plus ipilimumab. The clonotype was recovered from a human donor with non-small cell lung cancer who had stable disease on radiotherapy plus ipilimumab. The CDR3 nucleotides are TGTGCCAGCTCACCGGGAGGTGAGCAGTTCTTC. Its translation: CASSPGGEQFF. The full variable domain, completed using reference TRBV18 and TRBJ2-1, is NAGVMQNPRHLVRRRGQEARLRCSPMKGHSHVYWYRQLPEEGLKFMVYLQKENIIDESGMPKERFSAEFPKEGPSILRIQQVVRGDSAAYFCASSPGGEQFFGPGTRLTVL.